Only a few counts were recorded for the clone carrying this TCR beta chain. Enrolled through a virtual design, the participants were between about 18 and 100 years of age and came from under 30 US areas. The sample comes from a study of blood T cell repertoires in COVID-19. Overall study: Sources were T cells, B-cell-depleted T cells, or PBMCs; the material itself was cDNA or gDNA.

Using immunoSEQ multiplex PCR, the repertoire was profiled, and TCRdb retains in-frame clones only, with some absent. The table lists over 200,000 clones, 85% to 90% of them singletons, with roughly a sixth in the top ten. This CDR3 has 15 residues. V was pared by 5 bases and J by 1 base, with 5 bases of the junction left unmatched. Germline V gene lookup returns CDR1 SGHTA and CDR2 FQGNSA. The sample consisted of PBMCs or T cells enriched from blood (not recorded which). The sequence derives from a man in his late teens or twenties who had recovered from COVID-19. The chain combines TRBV7-2 with TRBJ1-1; TRBD1 matches 9 bases. CDR3: CASSGPGQGNTEAFF. The DNA for the CDR3 is TGTGCCAGCAGCGGCCCGGGACAGGGGAACACTGAAGCTTTCTTT.